This entry lists 6 T cell receptor beta chains sequenced from one sample in a study of spatial heterogeneity in lung cancer. Via MiXCR, TCRdb re-called the 5' RACE reads, giving one row per CDR3 protein. The profile shows roughly 99,000 distinct CDR3 sequences, just under 20% of them singletons. Time point specified: blood at routine non-recurrence follow-up after resection. Here the sequenced sample was PBMCs, taken at follow-up. Receptors were obtained from a male donor with early-stage non-small cell lung cancer.

This clonotype was detected only a few times. The CDR3 DNA is TGTGCCAGCAGTTTCGCGCCTAACTATGGCTACACCTTC. Translation gives CASSFAPNYGYTF. The chain is built from TRBV12-3 or TRBV12-4 and TRBJ1-2; D is uncertain. Trimming took off 3 bases at V and 0 bases at J, with 5 bases between the two ends. This CDR3 contains 13 residues.

The chain carries TRBV11-2 and TRBJ2-1; TRBD2 agrees at 7 bases. This CDR3 has 15 residues. Per the germline V gene, CDR1 is SGHAT and CDR2 is FQNNGV. Trimming removed 5 bases from V and 10 bases from J; junction bases left unmatched: 14. CDR3 loop: CASSLSGTSAREQFF. CDR3 coding DNA: TGTGCCAGCAGCCTTAGCGGCACTAGCGCTAGGGAGCAGTTCTTC.

The gene calls are TRBV5-6 and TRBJ2-1, with TRBD2 identical over 7 bases. CDR1 and CDR2 (germline): SGHDT, YYEEEE. V lost 2 bases to trimming and J lost 4 bases; unmatched junction nucleotides: 3. The CDR3 covers 14 residues. In DNA form, the CDR3 reads TGTGCCAGCAGCTTAGGACTAGGGTACAATGAGCAGTTCTTC. Residues: CASSLGLGYNEQFF.

This clonotype is medium-sized. This rearrangement joins TRBV5-4 to TRBJ2-3; D is uncertain. The V and J ends lost 0 bases and 0 bases respectively, with 14 bases between them. Germline V lookup: CDR1 SGHNT, CDR2 YYREEE (reference sequence). The CDR3 extends over 17 amino acids. In DNA, the CDR3 is TGTGCCAGCAGCTTGGCCAAGGAAGCCTCTAGCACAGATACGCAGTATTTT. This codes for CASSLAKEASSTDTQYF.

The rearrangement uses TRBV6-2 or TRBV6-3 and TRBJ2-2; 9 bases match TRBD1. Trimming took 8 bases from V and 4 from J; bases not matched to a gene: 2. Germline CDR1 is MNHEY and CDR2 is SVGEGT. The CDR3 runs 13 residues. Written as DNA, the CDR3 is TGTGCCAGCGGACAGGGGACCACCGGGGAGCTGTTTTTT. Amino acids: CASGQGTTGELFF.

This clonotype turned up a few times. The genes are TRBV7-6 and TRBJ2-5; D may be TRBD2 (6 bases). This CDR3 region has 16 residues. Per the germline V gene, CDR1 is SGHVS and CDR2 is FNYEAQ. Trimming took 5 bases from V and 1 from J, leaving 17 bases between them. CDR3 protein: CASSPGITGAQETQYF. CDR3 DNA sequence: TGTGCCAGCAGCCCGGGTATAACGGGAGCCCAAGAGACCCAGTACTTC. The complete variable domain, with remaining parts taken from reference TRBV7-6 and TRBJ2-5, reads GAGVSQSPRYKVTKRGQDVALRCDPISGHVSLYWYRQALGQGPEFLTYFNYEAQQDKSGLPNDRFSAERPEGSISTLTIQRTEQRDSAMYRCASSPGITGAQETQYFGPGTRLLVL.